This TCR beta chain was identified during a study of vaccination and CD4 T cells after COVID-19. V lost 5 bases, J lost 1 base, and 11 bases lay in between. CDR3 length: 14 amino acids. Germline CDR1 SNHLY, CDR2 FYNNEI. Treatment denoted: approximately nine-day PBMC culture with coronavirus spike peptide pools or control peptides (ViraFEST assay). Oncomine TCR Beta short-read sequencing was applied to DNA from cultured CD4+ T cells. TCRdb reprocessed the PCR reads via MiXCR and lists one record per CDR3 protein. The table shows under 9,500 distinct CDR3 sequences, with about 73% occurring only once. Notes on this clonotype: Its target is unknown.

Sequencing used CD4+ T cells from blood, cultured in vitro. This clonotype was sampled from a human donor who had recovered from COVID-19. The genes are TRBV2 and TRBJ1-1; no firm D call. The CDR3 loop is CASSKVGPNTEAFF. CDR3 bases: TGTGCCAGCAGTAAGGTCGGTCCGAACACTGAAGCTTTCTTT.